Listed below are T cell receptor beta chains from one sample, sequenced in a study of T-cell reconstitution after alpha-beta-depleted transplantation in children. Using its own MiXCR run on the PCR reads, TCRdb lists one record per CDR3 protein. This table has about 640,000 distinct CDR3 sequences, 10% to 15% appearing once. The material was PBMCs, mostly from graft donor cells, obtained 360 days after TCRalphabeta/CD19-depleted stem cell transplant. The receptors were sampled from a male patient aged 10-17 years who had a stem cell transplant for acute myeloid leukemia, so the T cells may come from the graft donor. CDR3s include the opening cysteine and the closing phenylalanine or tryptophan. D genes are given only for firm matches. A clone size is listed for some rows: how often the clone was seen (once, few, many), or a class if it is expanded.

d_call: -
v_call: TRBV24-1
clone_size: -
j_call: TRBJ2-1
cdr3_aa: CATSDLQVGEQFF
cdr3_nt: TGTGCCACCAGTGATTTGCAAGTAGGTGAGCAGTTCTTC

d_call: -
v_call: TRBV5-1
clone_size: -
j_call: TRBJ1-1
cdr3_aa: CASSPWEVNTEAFF
cdr3_nt: TGCGCCAGCAGCCCGTGGGAGGTGAACACTGAAGCTTTCTTT

d_call: TRBD1
v_call: TRBV24-1
clone_size: few
j_call: TRBJ2-5
cdr3_aa: CATSERTGWQETQYF
cdr3_nt: TGTGCCACCAGTGAAAGGACAGGGTGGCAAGAGACCCAGTACTTC

d_call: -
v_call: TRBV30
clone_size: few
j_call: TRBJ2-1
cdr3_aa: CASRKGNEQFF
cdr3_nt: TGTGCCTCGAGGAAGGGCAATGAGCAGTTCTTC

d_call: -
v_call: TRBV6-1
clone_size: few
j_call: TRBJ2-3
cdr3_aa: CASSETGFRTDTQYF
cdr3_nt: TGTGCCAGCAGTGAAACGGGATTCCGCACAGATACGCAGTATTTT

d_call: TRBD1
v_call: TRBV7-9
clone_size: many
j_call: TRBJ1-1
cdr3_aa: CASRGQDSEAFF
cdr3_nt: TGTGCCAGCAGAGGACAGGACAGTGAAGCTTTCTTT

d_call: -
v_call: TRBV20-1
clone_size: many
j_call: TRBJ1-2
cdr3_aa: CSARDPQGRVNYGYTF
cdr3_nt: TGCAGTGCTAGAGATCCGCAGGGCCGAGTAAACTATGGCTACACCTTC

d_call: TRBD1
v_call: TRBV7-8
clone_size: -
j_call: TRBJ1-5
cdr3_aa: CASREEQGYSNQPQHF
cdr3_nt: TGTGCCAGCAGGGAAGAACAGGGGTATAGCAATCAGCCCCAGCATTTT

d_call: TRBD2
v_call: TRBV29-1
clone_size: -
j_call: TRBJ2-7
cdr3_aa: CSAAGLAGPSYEQYF
cdr3_nt: TGCAGCGCCGCCGGACTAGCGGGCCCCTCCTACGAGCAGTACTTC

d_call: TRBD2
v_call: TRBV29-1
clone_size: -
j_call: TRBJ2-2
cdr3_aa: CSAGRREGVGELFF
cdr3_nt: TGCAGCGCAGGGAGGCGGGAGGGCGTCGGGGAGCTGTTTTTT

d_call: -
v_call: TRBV21-1
clone_size: few
j_call: TRBJ1-4
cdr3_aa: CASSGTVGEKLFF
cdr3_nt: TGTGCCAGCTCCGGGACCGTTGGTGAAAAACTGTTTTTT

d_call: TRBD2
v_call: TRBV6-5
clone_size: -
j_call: TRBJ2-7
cdr3_aa: CASSYLTSGVGEQYF
cdr3_nt: TGTGCCAGCAGTTATCTGACTAGCGGGGTAGGCGAGCAGTACTTC

d_call: -
v_call: TRBV7-2
clone_size: few
j_call: TRBJ2-7
cdr3_aa: CASSLLDQAYEQYF
cdr3_nt: TGTGCCAGCAGCCTCCTGGACCAAGCCTACGAGCAGTACTTC

d_call: TRBD2
v_call: TRBV7-1
clone_size: few
j_call: TRBJ2-1
cdr3_aa: CASSSPRTSGSPRTENYNEQFF
cdr3_nt: TGTGCCAGCAGCTCCCCCCGGACTAGCGGGAGCCCACGGACCGAGAACTACAATGAGCAGTTCTTC

d_call: -
v_call: TRBV12-3/TRBV12-4
clone_size: many
j_call: TRBJ2-1
cdr3_aa: CALRRGGMEYNEQFF
cdr3_nt: TGTGCCCTTCGAAGGGGGGGGATGGAGTACAATGAGCAGTTCTTC

d_call: -
v_call: TRBV5-4
clone_size: many
j_call: TRBJ2-1
cdr3_aa: CASSPRSSGEQFF
cdr3_nt: TGTGCCAGCAGCCCAAGATCCAGTGGTGAGCAGTTCTTC

d_call: -
v_call: TRBV12-3/TRBV12-4
clone_size: -
j_call: TRBJ1-1
cdr3_aa: CASSLEGGYTDAFF
cdr3_nt: TGTGCCAGCAGTTTAGAGGGCGGTTACACTGATGCTTTCTTT

d_call: TRBD2
v_call: TRBV7-8
clone_size: few
j_call: TRBJ2-1
cdr3_aa: CASSLVLAGTNEQFF
cdr3_nt: TGTGCCAGCAGCTTAGTTCTAGCGGGGACCAATGAGCAGTTCTTC

d_call: -
v_call: TRBV27
clone_size: -
j_call: TRBJ2-3
cdr3_aa: CASSLSPLGTQYF
cdr3_nt: TGTGCCAGCAGTTTATCACCCTTGGGTACGCAGTATTTT

d_call: TRBD2
v_call: TRBV2
clone_size: -
j_call: TRBJ2-7
cdr3_aa: CASMGRTSGSFYEQYF
cdr3_nt: TGTGCCAGCATGGGCAGGACTAGCGGGAGTTTCTACGAGCAGTACTTC

d_call: -
v_call: TRBV5-1
clone_size: few
j_call: TRBJ2-3
cdr3_aa: CASSLIWVGTDTQYF
cdr3_nt: TGCGCCAGCAGCTTGATTTGGGTAGGCACAGATACGCAGTATTTT

d_call: TRBD1
v_call: TRBV7-2
clone_size: -
j_call: TRBJ2-3
cdr3_aa: CASSLAGQGTDTQYF
cdr3_nt: TGTGCCAGCAGCTTAGCGGGACAGGGGACAGATACGCAGTATTTT

d_call: -
v_call: TRBV12-3/TRBV12-4
clone_size: many
j_call: TRBJ2-2
cdr3_aa: CASSRLANTGELFF
cdr3_nt: TGTGCCAGCAGCCGCCTGGCGAACACCGGGGAGCTGTTTTTT

d_call: -
v_call: TRBV4-3
clone_size: many
j_call: TRBJ2-1
cdr3_aa: CASSPRGSGGYNEQFF
cdr3_nt: TGCGCCAGCAGCCCCCGGGGTAGCGGAGGATACAATGAGCAGTTCTTC

d_call: TRBD1
v_call: TRBV12-3/TRBV12-4
clone_size: few
j_call: TRBJ2-2
cdr3_aa: CASSFRQGPMTGGELFF
cdr3_nt: TGTGCCAGCAGTTTCCGACAGGGTCCTATGACGGGCGGGGAGCTGTTTTTT

d_call: TRBD1
v_call: TRBV28
clone_size: many
j_call: TRBJ1-1
cdr3_aa: CASSSYATGGTEAFF
cdr3_nt: TGTGCCAGCAGTTCCTACGCGACAGGGGGGACTGAAGCTTTCTTT

d_call: -
v_call: TRBV4-3
clone_size: -
j_call: TRBJ2-1
cdr3_aa: CASSQDAKALRQFF
cdr3_nt: TGCGCCAGCAGCCAAGATGCGAAGGCCCTTCGGCAGTTCTTC

d_call: -
v_call: TRBV9
clone_size: -
j_call: TRBJ2-2
cdr3_aa: CASSPILVWGGELFF
cdr3_nt: TGTGCCAGCAGCCCAATACTAGTTTGGGGCGGGGAGCTGTTTTTT

d_call: TRBD2
v_call: TRBV7-6
clone_size: few
j_call: TRBJ2-1
cdr3_aa: CASTPLGGSSYNEQFF
cdr3_nt: TGTGCCAGCACCCCATTGGGCGGGAGCTCCTACAATGAGCAGTTCTTC

d_call: -
v_call: TRBV11-2
clone_size: -
j_call: TRBJ2-4
cdr3_aa: CASSAFQLLAKNIQYF
cdr3_nt: TGTGCCAGCAGCGCCTTCCAACTACTAGCCAAAAACATTCAGTACTTC

d_call: -
v_call: TRBV20-1
clone_size: few
j_call: TRBJ2-7
cdr3_aa: CSARSSDRFFYEQYF
cdr3_nt: TGCAGTGCTAGATCCTCCGACAGATTTTTCTACGAGCAGTACTTC

d_call: -
v_call: TRBV6-2/TRBV6-3
clone_size: few
j_call: TRBJ2-1
cdr3_aa: CASSYGGLSFNEQFF
cdr3_nt: TGTGCCAGCAGTTACGGGGGTCTTAGCTTCAATGAGCAGTTCTTC

d_call: TRBD1
v_call: TRBV10-3
clone_size: -
j_call: TRBJ2-5
cdr3_aa: CAISETGVAPQETQYF
cdr3_nt: TGTGCCATCAGTGAGACAGGGGTTGCCCCCCAAGAGACCCAGTACTTC

d_call: -
v_call: TRBV6-2/TRBV6-3
clone_size: -
j_call: TRBJ2-1
cdr3_aa: CASSYSLATRGDRKGEQFF
cdr3_nt: TGTGCCAGCAGTTACTCACTGGCTACCAGAGGAGATCGCAAGGGTGAGCAGTTCTTC

d_call: TRBD1
v_call: TRBV19
clone_size: -
j_call: TRBJ2-5
cdr3_aa: CASSIGQGMKTQYF
cdr3_nt: TGTGCCAGTAGTATCGGACAGGGGATGAAGACCCAGTACTTC

d_call: -
v_call: TRBV12-3/TRBV12-4
clone_size: few
j_call: TRBJ2-7
cdr3_aa: CASSFPGTGSSYEQYF
cdr3_nt: TGTGCCAGCAGTTTCCCCGGGACGGGTTCCTCCTACGAGCAGTACTTC

d_call: -
v_call: TRBV29-1
clone_size: many
j_call: TRBJ2-3
cdr3_aa: CSARLDSTDTQYF
cdr3_nt: TGCAGCGCCCGACTAGATAGCACAGATACGCAGTATTTT